This TCR beta chain was profiled in a study of T cell clonality in common variable immunodeficiency. General study points: CVID subjects shared fewer TCRbeta clones than healthy controls did. Reportedly, TCR beta sequences from common variable immunodeficiency showed fewer deletions and N-nucleotide insertions.

Germline V gene lookup returns CDR1 GTSNPN and CDR2 SVGIG (reference sequence). CDR3 length equals 15 residues. Caucasian heritage predominated among both patients and controls. This clone was found many times. No antigen is known for it. Read data end 3 residues before the CDR3 end; the end is taken from the germline J gene. Generated by immunoSEQ multiplex PCR, the TCRdb table keeps only in-frame clones and is missing some. The sample yields around 50,000 clones, without any singletons. This TCR was sampled from a person aged 18 to 70 in good health. This chain links TRBV30 with TRBJ1-2; D is unresolved. The sample taken for sequencing was peripheral blood mononuclear cells. The CDR3 DNA, read in part, is TGTGCCTGGAGTGGGGTGGCAGCGCCCACCGGTCGC. Its protein is CAWSGVAAPTGR. The whole CDR3 sequence is CAWSGVAAPTGRYTF.